The 22 T cell receptor beta chains given below trace back to one sample, sequenced in a study of blood T cell repertoires in COVID-19. Using immunoSEQ multiplex PCR, the repertoire was profiled, and TCRdb retains in-frame clones only, with some absent. This table holds 120,000 or so clones, roughly four fifths found once. The sample taken for sequencing was peripheral blood. The origin of the receptors is a human donor in a cohort sampled during active COVID-19.

This rearrangement joins TRBV5-1 to TRBJ1-1; D is undetermined. This CDR3 is 14 amino acids long. CDR1 and CDR2 (germline): SGHRS, YFSETQ. Between the trimmed V and J ends, which lost 4 bases and 1 base, there was a span of 11 bases. This chain's CDR3 is CASSLEPGNTEAFF. The CDR3 nucleotides are TGCGCCAGCAGCCTGGAGCCGGGGAACACTGAAGCTTTCTTT.

V is TRBV11-2 and J is TRBJ1-2, with 9 positions matching TRBD1. CDR1 SGHAT and CDR2 FQNNGV come from the germline V gene. J gave up 4 bases and V 5 bases, and 8 bases lay outside the gene matches. The CDR3 loop spans 15 amino acids. The CDR3 loop reads CASSREQGAGYGYTF. DNA of the CDR3: TGTGCCAGCAGCAGAGAACAGGGGGCTGGCTATGGCTACACCTTC. The full variable domain, its missing parts supplied by reference TRBV11-2 and TRBJ1-2, is EAGVAQSPRYKIIEKRQSVAFWCNPISGHATLYWYQQILGQGPKLLIQFQNNGVVDDSQLPKDRFSAERLKGVDSTLKIQPAKLEDSAVYLCASSREQGAGYGYTFGSGTRLTVV.

There are a few counts of this clone. This sequence joins TRBV7-8 and TRBJ1-1; D unresolved. The germline V and J ends were trimmed by 3 bases and 7 bases, with 6 bases remaining between them. The germline CDR1 and CDR2 sequences are SGHVS and FQNEAQ. The CDR3 has 11 residues. CDR3 nucleotide sequence: TGTGCCAGCAGCTTGGGCGTTGAAGCTTTCTTT. As protein: CASSLGVEAFF.

This chain uses TRBV27 with TRBJ2-7; 8 nucleotides agree with TRBD2. V gave up 4 bases and J gave up 0 bases; unmatched junction bases: 11. This CDR3 has 17 residues. Germline assignment: CDR1 MNHEY and CDR2 SMNVEV (reference sequence). CDR3 DNA sequence: TGTGCCAGCAGTTCATTAGCGGGATCAAGCTTCTCCTACGAGCAGTACTTC. It is translated as CASSSLAGSSFSYEQYF.

For the CDR3, the DNA is TGTGCCAGCAGTTTCGCGGGGACCGGGACAGAATACAATGAGCAGTTCTTC. It translates to CASSFAGTGTEYNEQFF. The chain joins TRBV28 to TRBJ2-1; possibly TRBD1 for D (7 bases). Deletions cut 3 bases from V and 4 bases from J, with 19 bases between. CDR1 is MDHEN, CDR2 SYDVKM, per germline. This CDR3 comprises 17 residues.

The chain carries TRBV10-3 and TRBJ2-5; 8 bases line up with TRBD1. V lost 2 bases to trimming and J lost 7 bases; unmatched junction nucleotides: 9. The CDR3 has 15 residues. Per the germline V gene, CDR1 is ENHRY and CDR2 is SYGVKD. The CDR3: CAISEAGGQEVTQYF. In DNA form, the CDR3 reads TGTGCCATCAGTGAGGCAGGGGGCCAAGAGGTGACCCAGTACTTC.

This clone occurred a few times. This chain connects TRBV27 to TRBJ2-7; 11 bases align to TRBD2. CDR3 length: 16 residues. Germline CDR1 MNHEY, CDR2 SMNVEV (reference sequence). Trimming removed 4 bases from V and 2 bases from J; junction bases left unmatched: 7. The DNA for the CDR3 is TGTGCCAGCAGTTCACGACTAGCGGGAATCCCCTACGAGCAGTACTTC. This gives the protein CASSSRLAGIPYEQYF.

J is TRBJ1-2 and V is TRBV3-1 (or the pseudogene TRBV3-2), with D perhaps TRBD1 (5 bases). The length of the CDR3 is 13 residues. In germline, CDR1 is LGHDT, CDR2 YNNKEL (reference sequence). V gave up 5 bases and J gave up 2 bases, with 9 bases separating them. This CDR3 is CASSSRTNYGYTF. The CDR3 DNA reads as TGTGCCAGCAGCTCCCGGACAAACTATGGCTACACCTTC.

The chain recombines TRBV6-6 with TRBJ2-7; 8 nucleotides line up with TRBD1. Per the germline V gene, CDR1 is MNHNY and CDR2 is SVGAGI (reference sequence). Trimming at V came to 0 bases and at J to 1 base, leaving 2 bases not matched to a gene. CDR3 size: 15 residues. The CDR3 nucleotides are TGTGCCAGCAGTTACTCCACAGGGGGTTCCTACGAGCAGTACTTC. Amino acid sequence: CASSYSTGGSYEQYF.

V gene TRBV28 combines with J gene TRBJ1-1; no reliable D call. Trimming stripped 6 bases from V and 2 bases from J, with 19 bases between. CDR3 length: 16 amino acids. Germline assignment: CDR1 MDHEN and CDR2 SYDVKM. The CDR3 protein is CASSTTDRVRNTEAFF. CDR3 nucleotide sequence: TGTGCCAGCAGCACTACTGACCGGGTCCGAAACACTGAAGCTTTCTTT.

The gene calls are TRBV4-2 and TRBJ2-7; perhaps TRBD2 as D (5 bases). The germline V and J ends were trimmed by 1 base and 5 bases, with 15 bases remaining between them. Germline-derived CDR1 and CDR2 are LGHNA and YNFKEQ. The CDR3 runs to 15 residues. The CDR3 DNA is TGTGCCAGCAGCCAAGTTGCGGGTACCCCCGACGAGCAGTACTTC. Translating gives CASSQVAGTPDEQYF.

The chain recombines TRBV4-1 with TRBJ2-7; 8 positions agree with TRBD1. Germline trimming cut 1 base from V and 4 bases from J; bases unmatched to any gene: 6. Germline-derived CDR1 and CDR2 are MGHRA and YSYEKL. The CDR3 length is 15 residues. For the CDR3, the DNA is TGCGCCAGCAGCCAAGGACAGGGGACCTCTTACGAGCAGTACTTC. Translation: CASSQGQGTSYEQYF.

This clone has a single count. The chain carries TRBV5-1 and TRBJ2-7; D is perhaps TRBD2 (5 bases). The ends were cut back, 4 bases at V and 0 bases at J, with 14 bases in the middle. CDR1 and CDR2 from the germline V gene are SGHRS and YFSETQ. CDR3 length: 15 residues. The CDR3 DNA reads TGCGCCAGCAGCATAGAGACGGGGAGCTCCTACGAGCAGTACTTC. This translates into CASSIETGSSYEQYF.

V is TRBV12-3 or TRBV12-4 and J is TRBJ2-7; weak D call: TRBD2 (5 bases). The germline V and J ends were trimmed by 8 bases and 3 bases, with 14 bases remaining between them. This CDR3 has 13 amino acids. This CDR3 is CASSSASGYEQYF. DNA for the CDR3: TGTGCCAGCTCCTCGGCCAGCGGCTACGAGCAGTACTTC.

The chain recombines TRBV19 with TRBJ1-1; 9 bases match TRBD1. Per germline, CDR1 LNHDA and CDR2 SQIVND (reference sequence). The CDR3 is made up of 15 amino acids. The J segment lost 1 base and the V segment lost 4 bases, leaving 4 bases of the junction unmatched. This chain's CDR3 is CASSRGTGRNTEAFF. Here the CDR3 DNA reads TGTGCCAGTAGTAGGGGGACAGGGAGGAACACTGAAGCTTTCTTT.

This clone was found once. The chain carries TRBV5-1 and TRBJ2-7, with D possibly TRBD1 on 5 matching bases. The length of the CDR3 is 14 residues. The V and J ends lost 7 bases and 5 bases respectively, with 19 bases between them. Per the germline V gene, CDR1 is SGHRS and CDR2 is YFSETQ. CDR3 bases: TGCGCCAGCCGTTCAGTTCAGGGCGTCGACGAGCAGTACTTC. Protein: CASRSVQGVDEQYF. The full variable domain, in which reference TRBV5-1 and TRBJ2-7 provide the parts outside the CDR3, is KAGVTQTPRYLIKTRGQQVTLSCSPISGHRSVSWYQQTPGQGLQFLFEYFSETQRNKGNFPGRFSGRQFSNSRSEMNVSTLELGDSALYLCASRSVQGVDEQYFGPGTRLTVT.

The chain joins TRBV3-1 (or the pseudogene TRBV3-2) to TRBJ2-7; TRBD2 is a possible D gene (6 bases). V was pared by 1 base and J by 2 bases, with 12 bases between. CDR3 length: 15 amino acids. Germline CDR1 reads LGHDT; CDR2 reads YNNKEL (reference sequence). The CDR3 sequence is CASSQGRERPYEQYF. The CDR3 coding sequence is TGTGCCAGCAGCCAAGGTCGGGAGCGACCCTACGAGCAGTACTTC.

This clone is a singleton in its sample. The J gene is TRBJ1-6, the V gene TRBV30; TRBD1 might be the D (6 bases). The germline CDR1 and CDR2 sequences are GTSNPN and SVGIG (reference sequence). The germline V and J ends were trimmed by 3 bases and 10 bases, with 22 bases remaining between them. This CDR3 spans 16 amino acids. CDR3 nucleotide sequence: TGTGCCTGGAGAATCTACAGGGACCTGAAGTTCTCACCCCTCCACTTT. It specifies CAWRIYRDLKFSPLHF.

J is TRBJ2-7 and V is TRBV19, with a weak D call TRBD1 (6 bases). Germline lookup yields CDR1 LNHDA and CDR2 SQIVND (reference sequence). V was trimmed by 5 bases and J by 4 bases, leaving 12 bases between them. This CDR3 comprises 13 residues. Here the CDR3 reads CASSLGTKYEQYF. The CDR3 DNA follows: TGTGCCAGTAGTCTCGGGACAAAATACGAGCAGTACTTC.

The rearrangement links TRBV5-1 to TRBJ2-6; 8 bases fit TRBD1. Trimming took 2 bases from V and 0 from J; bases not matched to a gene: 10. Germline CDR1 is SGHRS and CDR2 is YFSETQ. The CDR3 contains 19 residues. DNA of the CDR3: TGCGCCAGCAGCTTCCTTCCGGGACAGGACAGCTCTGGGGCCAACGTCCTGACTTTC. This translates into CASSFLPGQDSSGANVLTF.

The rearrangement joins TRBV5-4 to TRBJ2-5; D perhaps matches TRBD1 (6 bases). The germline V and J ends were trimmed by 3 bases and 2 bases, with 14 bases remaining between them. CDR1 SGHNT and CDR2 YYREEE come from the germline V gene (reference sequence). The CDR3 runs to 15 residues. The CDR3 coding sequence is TGTGCCAGCAGCTGGCGGACAGATCCGCAAGAGACCCAGTACTTC. As protein: CASSWRTDPQETQYF.

The chain employs TRBV2 and TRBJ2-7; 9 positions match TRBD1. CDR1 and CDR2 (germline): SNHLY, FYNNEI. The CDR3 covers 12 residues. The ends lost 8 bases at V and 5 bases at J; junction bases unmatched: 4. In DNA, the CDR3 is TGTGCCAGCCAACAGGGGGCCCACGAGCAGTACTTC. Translating it yields CASQQGAHEQYF.